The subject of this entry is one T cell receptor beta chain. The antigen is not known. The data are from a study of CD8+ T cells in alopecia areata. Study-level results: Unlike in mice, where it was clearer, TCR sharing across patients was less clear, possibly HLA-related.

Sequencing templates came from extracted RNA that was reverse transcribed into cDNA. Libraries were prepared by immunoSEQ multiplex PCR; TCRdb keeps only in-frame clonotypes and omits some of them. The sample holds some 150,000 clones; around 83% are singletons and the top ten take roughly 13%. This sample's treatment: oral pan-JAK inhibitor, 5-10 mg twice daily. Researchers gathered lesional scalp punch biopsies and peripheral blood from patients with alopecia areata. The CDR3 is made up of 15 amino acids. CDR1 is MNHEY, CDR2 SVGAGI, per germline. V shed 6 bases and J 4 bases; nucleotides not matched to a gene: 9.

This specimen consisted of CD8+ T cells sorted from blood, obtained at week 4, from a patient treated with tofacitinib. The source of this sequence is a human donor with alopecia areata. The chain couples TRBV6-5 to TRBJ2-3, with 8 bases identical to TRBD2. This CDR3 is CASSKRERRADTQYF. CDR3 coding DNA: TGTGCCAGCAGCAAGCGGGAGAGGAGGGCAGATACGCAGTATTTT.